The 13 T cell receptor beta chains given below trace back to one sample, sequenced in a study of T cells in tumors after PD-1 blockade. Only in-frame clones appear in the TCRdb table, and some are missing; sequencing was by immunoSEQ multiplex PCR. The sample has tens of thousands of clones, around four fifths seen once. This specimen was PBMCs, taken before anti-PD-1 therapy. The receptor set was obtained from a human donor with advanced basal cell or squamous cell carcinoma (not recorded which).

The CDR3 here is CASKRGHPGELFF. CDR3 in DNA: TGTGCCAGTAAAAGGGGGCATCCCGGGGAGCTGTTTTTT. The chain links TRBV19 to TRBJ2-2; 7 positions match TRBD1. CDR3 size: 13 residues. The ends lost 7 bases at V and 6 bases at J; junction bases unmatched: 5. Germline lookup yields CDR1 LNHDA and CDR2 SQIVND (reference sequence).

V usage is TRBV10-3 and J usage is TRBJ1-5, with D tentatively TRBD1 (5 bases). V lost 6 bases and J 9 bases, leaving 18 bases between the germline ends. CDR1 and CDR2 from the germline V gene are ENHRY and SYGVKD. The CDR3 has 14 residues. The CDR3 here is CAISAKRGPWPQHF. DNA of the CDR3: TGTGCCATCAGCGCAAAACGGGGCCCCTGGCCCCAGCATTTT.

The gene calls are TRBV7-8 and TRBJ1-1; 7 nucleotides line up with TRBD1. This CDR3 contains 13 residues. V was clipped by 6 bases and J by 1 base; unmatched bases: 2. Germline V gene lookup returns CDR1 SGHVS and CDR2 FQNEAQ. The CDR3 sequence is CASRWTGNTEAFF. CDR3 bases: TGTGCCAGCAGGTGGACAGGGAACACTGAAGCTTTCTTT.

V is TRBV6-6 and J is TRBJ2-3; tentatively, D is TRBD2 (6 bases). The V gene's germline CDR1 is MNHNY and CDR2 SVGAGI (reference sequence). This CDR3 has 13 residues. V dropped 5 bases and J dropped 6 bases, with 12 bases sitting between them. For the CDR3, the DNA is TGTGCCAGCAGTGGCGGGACCCTCGATACGCAGTATTTT. It translates to CASSGGTLDTQYF.

This clone has just one count. This same CDR3 is encoded by further DNA sequences in the sample. This chain uses TRBV5-1 with TRBJ2-7; 10 bases line up with TRBD2. The V gene end was trimmed by 4 bases and the J gene end by 5 bases; junction bases not matched to a gene: 12. The germline CDR1 and CDR2 sequences are SGHRS and YFSETQ. The CDR3 sequence is 16 residues long. DNA of the CDR3: TGCGCCAGCAGCCCTTCAACTAGCGGGGACCTGGACGAGCAGTACTTC. Translation gives CASSPSTSGDLDEQYF.

The chain combines TRBV2 with TRBJ1-5, with D unresolved. Germline values: CDR1 SNHLY, CDR2 FYNNEI. V lost 6 bases and J 2 bases, leaving 11 bases between the germline ends. The CDR3 has 14 residues. CDR3 nucleotide sequence: TGTGCCAGCAGCGGCGGGGTGGGCAATCAGCCCCAGCATTTT. Translating gives CASSGGVGNQPQHF.

This clone was detected only once. This chain links TRBV15 with TRBJ2-7, with TRBD2 matching over 9 bases. The CDR3 totals 14 residues. The V segment lost 1 base and the J segment 5 bases; nucleotides outside the gene matches: 3. CDR1 and CDR2 from the germline V gene are LNHNV and YYDKDF (reference sequence). The CDR3 region has the DNA TGTGCCACCAGCAGAGCCTCTAGCGGGAACGAGCAGTACTTC. Its translation: CATSRASSGNEQYF.

This chain connects TRBV27 to TRBJ1-5, with D tentatively TRBD1 (5 bases). V was clipped by 2 bases and J by 4 bases, with 9 bases between them. The germline CDR1 and CDR2 sequences are MNHEY and SMNVEV (reference sequence). This CDR3 is built from 14 residues. The CDR3 DNA sequence: TGTGCCAGCAGTTTACAGGGTGGAAATCAGCCCCAGCATTTT. Translation: CASSLQGGNQPQHF.

Only a few counts were recorded for this clone. Other DNA variants within this sample encode the same CDR3. CDR3 sequence: CASSPLVGDTGELFF. CDR3 nucleotide sequence: TGTGCCAGCTCACCACTAGTCGGGGACACCGGGGAGCTGTTTTTT. This rearrangement joins TRBV18 to TRBJ2-2; maybe TRBD2 (5 bases). V lost 1 base and J lost 3, with 9 bases in between. The CDR3 runs to 15 residues. Germline V gene data show CDR1 as KGHSH and CDR2 as LQKENI. Full variable domain (remainder filled in from reference TRBV18 and TRBJ2-2): NAGVMQNPRHLVRRRGQEARLRCSPMKGHSHVYWYRQLPEEGLKFMVYLQKENIIDESGMPKERFSAEFPKEGPSILRIQQVVRGDSAAYFCASSPLVGDTGELFFGEGSRLTVL.

The chain recombines TRBV24-1 with TRBJ2-5, with unresolved D. The length of the CDR3 is 13 residues. V shed 4 bases and J shed 0 bases, with 5 bases lying between them. Germline CDR1 KGHDR, CDR2 SFDVKD. CDR3 in DNA: TGTGCCACCAGTGACCGGTACCAAGAGACCCAGTACTTC. Translated, it gives CATSDRYQETQYF.

This clone was counted once. The V gene is TRBV7-6, the J gene TRBJ2-7; D possibly corresponds to TRBD1 (6 bases). Germline V CDR1 and CDR2: SGHVS, FNYEAQ. Trimming left V 5 bases short and J 4 bases short, with 15 bases between. There are 14 residues in the CDR3. As DNA, the CDR3 is TGTGCCAGCAGCCCTACGACAGGAGTTTACGAGCAGTACTTC. Protein sequence: CASSPTTGVYEQYF. Full variable domain (missing parts from reference TRBV7-6 and TRBJ2-7): GAGVSQSPRYKVTKRGQDVALRCDPISGHVSLYWYRQALGQGPEFLTYFNYEAQQDKSGLPNDRFSAERPEGSISTLTIQRTEQRDSAMYRCASSPTTGVYEQYFGPGTRLTVT.

The rearrangement joins TRBV27 to TRBJ1-4; D remains unclear. Trimming left V 0 bases short and J 5 bases short, with 13 bases between. CDR3 length equals 16 residues. The germline V gene has CDR1 MNHEY and CDR2 SMNVEV (reference sequence). CDR3 nucleotide sequence: TGTGCCAGCAGTTTATCGGTAGGAACCCCGAATGAAAAACTGTTTTTT. Translating gives CASSLSVGTPNEKLFF.

This clone was picked up one time. CDR3 sequence reads: CASSLALAGPYEQYF. CDR3 nucleotides: TGTGCCAGCAGCTTAGCACTAGCGGGCCCCTACGAGCAGTACTTC. This sequence joins TRBV7-9 and TRBJ2-7, with TRBD2 matching over 9 bases. Germline V lookup: CDR1 SEHNR, CDR2 FQNEAQ (reference sequence). This CDR3 has 15 residues. The trim removed 0 bases at V and 2 bases at J, leaving 2 bases unmatched.